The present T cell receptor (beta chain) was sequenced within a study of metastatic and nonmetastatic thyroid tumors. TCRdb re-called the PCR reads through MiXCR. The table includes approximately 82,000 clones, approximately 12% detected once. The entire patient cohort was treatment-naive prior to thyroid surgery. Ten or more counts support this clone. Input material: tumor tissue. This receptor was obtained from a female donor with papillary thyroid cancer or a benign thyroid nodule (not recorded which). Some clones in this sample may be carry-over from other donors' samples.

For the CDR3, the DNA is TGTGCCAGCAGTGAAGGGTCGAGGGGGGAGGGCTACACCTTC. Its protein is CASSEGSRGEGYTF. V usage is TRBV7-3 and J usage is TRBJ1-2; D might be TRBD1 (6 bases). V was shortened by 6 bases and J by 8 bases, with 19 bases between the two germline ends. The V gene's germline CDR1 is SGHTA and CDR2 FQGTGA. The CDR3 has 14 amino acids.